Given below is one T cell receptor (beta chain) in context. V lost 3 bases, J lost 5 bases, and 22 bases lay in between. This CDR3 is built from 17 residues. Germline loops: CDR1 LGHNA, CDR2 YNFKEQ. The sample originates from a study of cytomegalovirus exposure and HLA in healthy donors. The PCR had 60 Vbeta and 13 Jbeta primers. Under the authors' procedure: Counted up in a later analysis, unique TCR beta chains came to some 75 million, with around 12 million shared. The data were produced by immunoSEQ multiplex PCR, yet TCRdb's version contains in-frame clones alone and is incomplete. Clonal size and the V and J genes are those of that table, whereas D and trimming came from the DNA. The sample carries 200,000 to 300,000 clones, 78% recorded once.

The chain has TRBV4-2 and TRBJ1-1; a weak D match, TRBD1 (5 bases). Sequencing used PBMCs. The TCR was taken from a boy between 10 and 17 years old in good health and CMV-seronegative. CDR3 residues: CASSQALMGRAGTEAFF. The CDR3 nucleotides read TGTGCCAGCAGCCAGGCCCTGATGGGCAGGGCGGGGACTGAAGCTTTCTTT.